The 27 T cell receptor beta chains below were found in one sample sequenced in a study of shared clonotypes between healthy human individuals. The data were produced by immunoSEQ multiplex PCR, yet TCRdb's version contains in-frame clones alone and is incomplete. The repertoire holds roughly 500,000 clones, with 78% as singletons. The sequencing input was PBMCs. These receptors came from a woman aged 35 to 49 in good health. Some clones in this sample may be carry-over from other donors' samples.

The rearrangement links TRBV19 to TRBJ2-2; unclear D gene. V was pared by 2 bases and J by 2 bases, with 12 bases between. Germline loops: CDR1 LNHDA, CDR2 SQIVND (reference sequence). There are 16 residues in the CDR3. The CDR3 DNA sequence: TGTGCCAGTAGTATACGTACTGGGTCAAACACCGGGGAGCTGTTTTTT. It yields the protein CASSIRTGSNTGELFF.

This clone was observed a few times. The chain combines TRBV5-1 with TRBJ2-2; possibly TRBD2 for D (5 bases). CDR3 length: 15 amino acids. CDR1 is SGHRS, CDR2 YFSETQ, per germline. Trimming pared 4 bases from V and 6 bases from J, leaving 16 bases between. The CDR3 region is CASSPFAGEAGELFF. The CDR3 bases are TGCGCCAGCAGCCCCTTTGCCGGGGAAGCCGGGGAGCTGTTTTTT.

V is TRBV5-6 and J is TRBJ2-2, with TRBD2 matching 7 bases. The CDR3 is 17 amino acids. CDR1 and CDR2 from the germline V gene are SGHDT and YYEEEE. Losses at the gene ends were 3 bases for V and 6 bases for J; bases not matched to a gene: 14. CDR3 coding DNA: TGTGCCAGCAGCTCAGACCAGACCGGACTAGGCGCCGGGGAGCTGTTTTTT. This sequence encodes CASSSDQTGLGAGELFF.

The CDR3 is CASSPVAGKADTQYF. CDR3 DNA sequence: TGTGCCAGCAGCCCCGTAGCGGGAAAGGCAGATACGCAGTATTTT. This sequence joins TRBV7-2 and TRBJ2-3, with 8 bases fitting TRBD2. Germline V gene data show CDR1 as SGHTA and CDR2 as FQGNSA. The CDR3 runs 15 residues. With V trimmed by 5 bases and J by 4 bases, 8 bases remained unmatched.

J is TRBJ1-5 and V is TRBV5-1; D gene uncertain. The CDR3 sequence is 16 residues long. CDR1 and CDR2 from the germline V gene are SGHRS and YFSETQ. V dropped 0 bases and J dropped 0 bases, with 10 bases sitting between them. Here the CDR3 DNA reads TGCGCCAGCAGCTTGGACCCGGGATATAGCAATCAGCCCCAGCATTTT. Translation: CASSLDPGYSNQPQHF.

This clone was detected a few times. The chain recombines TRBV10-3 with TRBJ2-5; TRBD2 might be the D (6 bases). The CDR3 is 13 amino acids. Germline V gene data show CDR1 as ENHRY and CDR2 as SYGVKD. V was pared by 7 bases and J by 2 bases, with 11 bases between. This CDR3 is CAINEGGQETQYF. DNA for the CDR3: TGTGCCATCAACGAGGGAGGTCAAGAGACCCAGTACTTC.

The V gene is TRBV4-2, the J gene TRBJ2-3; 7 nucleotides match TRBD2. The CDR3 has 16 amino acids. Per germline, CDR1 LGHNA and CDR2 YNFKEQ. J lost 0 bases, V lost 1 base, and 4 bases had no gene match. This CDR3 reads CASSQGLADSTDTQYF. The CDR3 bases are TGTGCCAGCAGCCAAGGGCTAGCGGATAGCACAGATACGCAGTATTTT.

This chain uses TRBV5-4 with TRBJ2-1; 14 bases match TRBD2. V lost 4 bases, J lost 8 bases, and 5 bases stayed unmatched. The CDR3 spans 15 residues. Germline loops: CDR1 SGHNT, CDR2 YYREEE (reference sequence). Written as DNA, the CDR3 is TGTGCCAGCAGCACGGGACTAGCGGGAGAGGATGAGCAGTTCTTC. This gives the protein CASSTGLAGEDEQFF.

The rearrangement links TRBV7-9 to TRBJ2-3, with TRBD2 matching over 7 bases. CDR1 is SEHNR, CDR2 FQNEAQ, per germline (reference sequence). J gave up 4 bases and V 5 bases, and 12 bases lay outside the gene matches. The CDR3 sequence is 16 residues long. As DNA, the CDR3 is TGTGCCAGCAGCCCAAAGCGGGAATGGTTCGCAGATACGCAGTATTTT. Its protein is CASSPKREWFADTQYF. Complete variable domain (other parts from reference TRBV7-9 and TRBJ2-3): DTGVSQNPRHKITKRGQNVTFRCDPISEHNRLYWYRQTLGQGPEFLTYFQNEAQLEKSRLLSDRFSAERPKGSFSTLEIQRTEQGDSAMYLCASSPKREWFADTQYFGPGTRLTVL.

This chain uses TRBV7-3 with TRBJ1-2; 9 nucleotides line up with TRBD1. The CDR3 sequence is 18 residues long. Germline V CDR1 and CDR2: SGHTA, FQGTGA. Unmatched junction bases numbered 13, after V lost 2 bases and J lost 3 bases. CDR3 in DNA: TGTGCCAGCAGCTTATTCTTTCAGGGAAGGGACAGGGACTATGGCTACACCTTC. Its translation is CASSLFFQGRDRDYGYTF.

The V call is TRBV14, the J call TRBJ2-7, with TRBD1 identical over 10 bases. Germline loops: CDR1 SGHDN, CDR2 FVKESK. Trimming cost V 1 base and J 2 bases; bases outside gene matches: 11. The CDR3 totals 18 residues. The CDR3 sequence: CASSQAEPGTGAAYEQYF. In DNA form, the CDR3 reads TGTGCCAGCAGCCAAGCCGAACCCGGGACAGGGGCTGCCTACGAGCAGTACTTC.

V gene TRBV7-9 combines with J gene TRBJ2-6; no clear D gene. The germline V and J ends were trimmed by 5 bases and 1 base, with 6 bases remaining between them. Germline CDR1 SEHNR, CDR2 FQNEAQ (reference sequence). CDR3 length: 14 residues. The CDR3 is CASSHPSGANVLTF. The CDR3 DNA is TGTGCCAGCAGCCACCCATCTGGGGCCAACGTCCTGACTTTC.

This sequence joins TRBV5-4 and TRBJ1-1, with 8 nucleotides matching TRBD1. CDR3 size: 16 residues. The germline gives CDR1 SGHNT, CDR2 YYREEE (reference sequence). Trimming cost V 5 bases and J 5 bases; bases outside gene matches: 14. DNA of the CDR3: TGTGCCAGCAGACCGCAGGGGGCGGATGGAACGACTGAAGCTTTCTTT. Translating gives CASRPQGADGTTEAFF.

The chain carries TRBV5-1 and TRBJ2-5; D possibly corresponds to TRBD2 (6 bases). Germline V CDR1 and CDR2: SGHRS, YFSETQ. This CDR3 contains 14 residues. The V end lost 5 bases, the J end lost 4 bases, and 15 bases lay between the germline ends. The CDR3 DNA sequence: TGCGCCAGCAGAGTGGAGGGTTCTGTAGAGACCCAGTACTTC. Its translation: CASRVEGSVETQYF.

The rearrangement joins TRBV28 to TRBJ2-1, with D possibly TRBD2 on 7 matching bases. The germline V gene encodes CDR1 MDHEN and CDR2 SYDVKM. Deletions cut 8 bases from V and 0 bases from J, with 20 bases between. This CDR3 contains 17 residues. CDR3 loop: CASSFGGLGGSYNEQFF. The CDR3 region has the DNA TGTGCCAGCTCTTTCGGGGGGCTTGGGGGCTCCTACAATGAGCAGTTCTTC.

V gene TRBV5-4 combines with J gene TRBJ2-7; perhaps TRBD1 as D (6 bases). The V end was cut by 3 bases, the J end by 0 bases, with 16 bases between. Looked up from germline, CDR1 is SGHNT and CDR2 is YYREEE (reference sequence). The CDR3 runs 16 residues. As DNA, the CDR3 is TGTGCCAGCAGCTCCACAGCTCAGGGGCGCTCCTACGAGCAGTACTTC. The encoded protein is CASSSTAQGRSYEQYF.

The sample holds many counts of this clone. The chain recombines TRBV7-9 with TRBJ1-3; 7 positions match TRBD1. The CDR3 length is 13 residues. V was clipped by 11 bases and J by 5 bases; unmatched bases: 9. The germline CDR1 and CDR2 sequences are SEHNR and FQNEAQ (reference sequence). The CDR3 loop reads CAFTGEIRNTIYF. CDR3 nucleotides: TGTGCCTTCACAGGGGAGATCAGAAACACCATATATTTT.

The genes are TRBV7-8 and TRBJ2-5, with D tentatively TRBD2 (6 bases). The ends were cut back, 5 bases at V and 5 bases at J, with 18 bases in the middle. Germline assignment: CDR1 SGHVS and CDR2 FQNEAQ. CDR3 size: 15 residues. The CDR3 nucleotides read TGTGCCAGCAGCAGAGTTAGGGGAGGAGGGGAGACCCAGTACTTC. The encoded protein is CASSRVRGGGETQYF.

The J gene is TRBJ2-1, the V gene TRBV11-2; 8 positions match TRBD2. Germline trimming cut 0 bases from V and 15 bases from J; bases unmatched to any gene: 13. The V gene's germline CDR1 is SGHAT and CDR2 FQNNGV. This CDR3 spans 15 amino acids. The CDR3 DNA sequence: TGTGCCAGCAGCTTAGAAGATTTGACTAGCGCTCATCGGTTCTTC. Translating it yields CASSLEDLTSAHRFF.

This CDR3 reads CASSLDRGIVHTPLYNEQFF. Written as DNA, the CDR3 is TGTGCCAGCAGCTTGGACAGGGGGATTGTCCACACCCCTCTCTACAATGAGCAGTTCTTC. The chain links TRBV5-4 to TRBJ2-1; 8 bases map to TRBD1. CDR1 is SGHNT and CDR2 is YYREEE in the germline V gene (reference sequence). The trim removed 0 bases at V and 3 bases at J, leaving 17 bases unmatched. This CDR3 contains 20 residues.

This clone was seen once. V usage is TRBV6-1 and J usage is TRBJ1-3; 7 bases line up with TRBD1. CDR1 and CDR2 from the germline V gene are MNHNS and SASEGT. With 2 bases clipped from V and 6 bases from J, the junction kept 16 bases outside the gene matches. The length of the CDR3 is 18 residues. Written as DNA, the CDR3 is TGTGCCAGCAGTGAACTCAGGGGGGTGACCCGGGCCCCAAACACCATATATTTT. Its translation is CASSELRGVTRAPNTIYF.

J is TRBJ2-2 and V is TRBV28; 7 bases fit TRBD2. The ends lost 7 bases at V and 6 bases at J; junction bases unmatched: 20. Per germline, CDR1 MDHEN and CDR2 SYDVKM. The CDR3 has 18 amino acids. CDR3 sequence: CASTSRGGGSKGAGELFF. For the CDR3, the DNA is TGTGCCAGCACCTCCCGAGGTGGCGGGAGCAAAGGTGCCGGGGAGCTGTTTTTT. The variable domain in full, with the rest retrieved from reference TRBV28 and TRBJ2-2, is DVKVTQSSRYLVKRTGEKVFLECVQDMDHENMFWYRQDPGLGLRLIYFSYDVKMKEKGDIPEGYSVSREKKERFSLILESASTNQTSMYLCASTSRGGGSKGAGELFFGEGSRLTVL.

This chain connects TRBV29-1 to TRBJ2-3; unclear D gene. V was clipped by 4 bases and J by 2 bases, with 10 bases between them. The CDR3 has 13 amino acids. CDR1 is SQVTM, CDR2 ANQGSEA, per germline. The CDR3 reads CSVARSFTDTQYF. CDR3 nucleotide sequence: TGCAGCGTTGCCAGATCATTCACAGATACGCAGTATTTT.

This chain connects TRBV19 to TRBJ2-1; D might be TRBD1 (5 bases). Germline-derived CDR1 and CDR2 are LNHDA and SQIVND (reference sequence). This CDR3 contains 15 residues. Trimming left V 6 bases short and J 4 bases short, with 16 bases between. The CDR3 sequence: CASSPKGQPYNEQFF. The DNA for the CDR3 is TGTGCCAGTAGCCCTAAGGGGCAACCGTACAATGAGCAGTTCTTC.

The V gene is TRBV2, the J gene TRBJ2-3; 7 nucleotides match TRBD2. V lost 6 bases and J lost 6; bases outside the gene matches: 9. The V gene's germline CDR1 is SNHLY and CDR2 FYNNEI. CDR3 size: 14 residues. The CDR3 is CASRLSGARDTQYF. CDR3 bases: TGTGCCAGCAGACTAAGCGGGGCGCGGGATACGCAGTATTTT.

CDR3 sequence reads: CASSLVGTGRMNTEAFF. For the CDR3, the DNA is TGTGCCAGCAGTTTAGTCGGGACAGGGCGCATGAACACTGAAGCTTTCTTT. This chain joins TRBV27 and TRBJ1-1; 9 positions match TRBD1. The germline V gene encodes CDR1 MNHEY and CDR2 SMNVEV (reference sequence). The CDR3 is 17 residues long. Trimming cost V 2 bases and J 0 bases; bases outside gene matches: 7.

This chain links TRBV11-1 with TRBJ2-1; 8 bases align to TRBD2. Germline V lookup: CDR1 SGHAT, CDR2 FQDESV (reference sequence). The CDR3 sequence is 15 residues long. The V and J ends lost 4 bases and 1 base, in that order; junction bases with no gene match: 3. CDR3 in DNA: TGTGCCAGCAGCTCCATAGCGGGGTCCTACAATGAGCAGTTCTTC. Protein sequence: CASSSIAGSYNEQFF.